A single sample is the source of the 4 T cell receptor beta chains below, sequenced in a study of graft-versus-host responses after intestinal transplantation. Responders (approximately 200,000, CFSE-labeled) met approximately 200,000 stimulators that were irradiated and violet-dye-labeled. The protocol was immunoSEQ multiplex PCR, while the TCRdb copy is restricted to in-frame clones and leaves out a portion. This table has some 9,600 clones, about 28% appearing once. This sample comprised alloreactive CD8+ T cells from a mixed lymphocyte reaction culture, obtained before intestinal transplant. Subset specified: CFSE-low proliferating T cells sorted from approximately 6-day pre-transplant mixed lymphocyte reaction (GvH or HvG direction). The receptors come from a human patient who received an intestinal transplant.

In its sample, this clone was seen a few times. The chain carries TRBV6-7 and TRBJ1-5; TRBD1 matches at 9 bases. TRBV6-7 is designated an ORF whose function remains uncertain. This CDR3 comprises 15 residues. The V and J ends lost 6 bases and 2 bases, in that order; junction bases with no gene match: 5. CDR3 loop: CASRSGTGCNQPQHF. In DNA form, the CDR3 reads TGTGCCAGCAGATCCGGGACAGGGTGCAATCAGCCCCAGCATTTT.

This chain links TRBV9 with TRBJ1-1, with 8 bases aligning to TRBD1. V gave up 3 bases and J gave up 5 bases; unmatched junction bases: 3. The CDR3 runs to 13 residues. Germline CDR1 is SGDLS and CDR2 is YYNGEE. The CDR3 bases are TGTGCCAGCAGCGGACAGGGGCGGACTGAAGCTTTCTTT. Protein: CASSGQGRTEAFF. The entire variable domain, with the rest obtained from reference TRBV9 and TRBJ1-1, is as follows: DSGVTQTPKHLITATGQRVTLRCSPRSGDLSVYWYQQSLDQGLQFLIQYYNGEERAKGNILERFSAQQFPDLHSELNLSSLELGDSALYFCASSGQGRTEAFFGQGTRLTVV.

The chain employs TRBV7-3 and TRBJ2-3; 8 bases agree with TRBD2. With 3 bases clipped from V and 3 bases from J, the junction kept 5 bases outside the gene matches. Germline CDR1 SGHTA, CDR2 FQGTGA. This CDR3 is 15 amino acids long. The CDR3 sequence is CASSFFAGGTDTQYF. The CDR3 bases are TGTGCCAGCAGCTTTTTTGCGGGGGGAACAGATACGCAGTATTTT. The full variable domain, rest sourced from reference TRBV7-3 and TRBJ2-3, is GAGVSQTPSNKVTEKGKYVELRCDPISGHTALYWYRQSLGQGPEFLIYFQGTGAADDSGLPNDRFFAVRPEGSVSTLKIQRTERGDSAVYLCASSFFAGGTDTQYFGPGTRLTVL.

The CDR3 DNA is TGTGCCAGTAGTATTACTAGCGGGGGGCCCTCCTACAATGAGCAGTTCTTC. This encodes CASSITSGGPSYNEQFF. J is TRBJ2-1 and V is TRBV19; 12 bases match TRBD2. Germline V gives CDR1 LNHDA, CDR2 SQIVND (reference sequence). V was pared by 3 bases and J by 0 bases, with 3 bases of the junction left unmatched. CDR3 length equals 17 residues. The full variable domain, with the rest looked up from reference TRBV19 and TRBJ2-1, is DGGITQSPKYLFRKEGQNVTLSCEQNLNHDAMYWYRQDPGQGLRLIYYSQIVNDFQKGDIAEGYSVSREKKESFPLTVTSAQKNPTAFYLCASSITSGGPSYNEQFFGPGTRLTVL.